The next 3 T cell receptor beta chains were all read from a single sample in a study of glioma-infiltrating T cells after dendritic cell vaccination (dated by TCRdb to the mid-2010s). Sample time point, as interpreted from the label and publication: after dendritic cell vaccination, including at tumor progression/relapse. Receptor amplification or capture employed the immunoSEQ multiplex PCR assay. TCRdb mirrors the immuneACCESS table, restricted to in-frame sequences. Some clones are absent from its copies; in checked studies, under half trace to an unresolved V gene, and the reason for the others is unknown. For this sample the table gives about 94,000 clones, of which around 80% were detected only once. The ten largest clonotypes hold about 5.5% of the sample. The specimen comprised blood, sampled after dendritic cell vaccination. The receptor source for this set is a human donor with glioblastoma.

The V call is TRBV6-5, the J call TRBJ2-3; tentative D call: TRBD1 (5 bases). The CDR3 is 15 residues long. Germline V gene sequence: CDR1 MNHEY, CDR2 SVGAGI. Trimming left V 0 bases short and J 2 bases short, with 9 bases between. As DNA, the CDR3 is TGTGCCAGCAGTTACTCAGGGGTTTTCACAGATACGCAGTATTTT. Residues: CASSYSGVFTDTQYF.

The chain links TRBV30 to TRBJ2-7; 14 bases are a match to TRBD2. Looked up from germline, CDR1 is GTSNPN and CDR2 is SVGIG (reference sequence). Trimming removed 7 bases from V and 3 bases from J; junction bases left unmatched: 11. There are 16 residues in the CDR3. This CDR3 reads CAFTGTSGGFFYEQYF. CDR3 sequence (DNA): TGTGCCTTTACCGGGACTAGCGGGGGTTTTTTCTACGAGCAGTACTTC.

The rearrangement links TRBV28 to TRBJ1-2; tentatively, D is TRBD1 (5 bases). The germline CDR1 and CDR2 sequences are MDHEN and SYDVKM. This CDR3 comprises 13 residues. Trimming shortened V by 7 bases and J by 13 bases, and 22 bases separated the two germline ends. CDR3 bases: TGTGCCAGCACCTCCATGGGTAAAGGGGATTTCACCTTC. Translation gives CASTSMGKGDFTF.